These 29 T cell receptor beta chains originate from one sample sequenced in a study of T cells in localized non-small cell lung cancer (dated by TCRdb to 2020 to 2022). Library construction relied on the immunoSEQ multiplex PCR assay. TCRdb obtained this table from immuneACCESS and retained in-frame rearrangements with V and J assigned. These tables miss some clones; where compared with another copy, unresolved V genes account for less than half of the shortfall, and the remainder is unexplained. The table for this sample lists fewer than 95,000 clones; about nine tenths of them were counted only once. 4.1% of the sample is in the top ten clones. Here the sequenced sample was PBMCs, taken before any cancer treatment. These receptors were taken from a woman aged 35 to 75 with stage II squamous cell lung carcinoma.

The chain employs TRBV19 and TRBJ2-7, with TRBD2 matching over 14 bases. CDR1 is LNHDA and CDR2 is SQIVND in the germline V gene (reference sequence). This CDR3 has 14 residues. V was clipped by 6 bases and J by 7 bases; unmatched bases: 5. The CDR3 DNA reads as TGTGCCAGTAGCGGACTAGCGGGGGGCCCAGAGCAGTACTTC. Its translation: CASSGLAGGPEQYF.

The rearrangement uses TRBV15 and TRBJ2-1; D possibly corresponds to TRBD2 (6 bases). Germline V gene lookup returns CDR1 LNHNV and CDR2 YYDKDF (reference sequence). Trimming removed 7 bases from V and 7 bases from J, with 20 bases in between. CDR3 length: 15 residues. The CDR3 here is CATTRARAGNNEQFF. The CDR3 region has the DNA TGTGCCACCACCCGAGCCCGGGCGGGAAATAATGAGCAGTTCTTC.

The chain couples TRBV27 to TRBJ1-2, with D possibly being TRBD1 (6 bases). The germline V gene has CDR1 MNHEY and CDR2 SMNVEV (reference sequence). V dropped 3 bases and J dropped 5 bases, with 13 bases sitting between them. CDR3 size: 14 residues. The DNA of the CDR3 is TGTGCCAGCAGTTTGGGAGGGGGGGTATATGGCTACACCTTC. This codes for CASSLGGGVYGYTF.

This chain connects TRBV18 to TRBJ2-2, with 7 nucleotides matching TRBD2. The junction had 9 bases not matched to a gene; V was cut back by 2 bases and J by 0 bases. The germline gives CDR1 KGHSH, CDR2 LQKENI. The CDR3 totals 18 residues. The CDR3 reads CASSPISRGDPNTGELFF. Written as DNA, the CDR3 is TGTGCCAGCTCACCAATTAGTCGGGGGGACCCGAACACCGGGGAGCTGTTTTTT.

In its sample, this clone was seen once. The chain employs TRBV19 and TRBJ1-2; D is unclear. V shed 7 bases and J shed 4 bases, with 16 bases lying between them. The CDR3 sequence is 14 residues long. Germline CDR1 and CDR2: LNHDA and SQIVND (reference sequence). The CDR3 DNA follows: TGTGCCAGTACTTCGACGACTAATTTCTATGGCTACACCTTC. This codes for CASTSTTNFYGYTF. Variable domain in full (rest from reference TRBV19 and TRBJ1-2): DGGITQSPKYLFRKEGQNVTLSCEQNLNHDAMYWYRQDPGQGLRLIYYSQIVNDFQKGDIAEGYSVSREKKESFPLTVTSAQKNPTAFYLCASTSTTNFYGYTFGSGTRLTVV.

The CDR3 reads CASSSLGDGNSPLHF. The CDR3 nucleotides are TGTGCCAGCAGTTCCCTGGGGGACGGGAATTCACCCCTCCACTTT. The V and J genes are TRBV6-6 and TRBJ1-6; the D gene is possibly TRBD1 (5 bases). Germline values: CDR1 MNHNY, CDR2 SVGAGI (reference sequence). The CDR3 contains 15 residues. V dropped 4 bases and J dropped 7 bases, with 14 bases sitting between them.

In DNA, the CDR3 is TGCAGCGACCGGGACGGGGGGAACACTGAAGCTTTCTTT. This codes for CSDRDGGNTEAFF. This sequence joins TRBV29-1 and TRBJ1-1; D may be TRBD1 (5 bases). Trimming cost V 7 bases and J 1 base, with 13 bases left between them. Germline V CDR1 and CDR2: SQVTM, ANQGSEA. This CDR3 is 13 amino acids long.

Of note for this clone: At the DNA level, this CDR3 is encoded by other sequences in the same sample as well. This chain joins TRBV5-4 and TRBJ2-3, with 13 bases lining up with TRBD2. After removal of 0 bases from V and 3 bases from J, the junction contained 1 base not matched to a gene. The CDR3 contains 16 residues. Germline V gene data show CDR1 as SGHNT and CDR2 as YYREEE (reference sequence). The CDR3: CASSLGLAGGTDTQYF. The CDR3 coding sequence is TGTGCCAGCAGCTTGGGACTAGCGGGAGGAACAGATACGCAGTATTTT.

The rearrangement joins TRBV18 to TRBJ2-7; 9 positions agree with TRBD1. CDR3 size: 14 residues. The germline gives CDR1 KGHSH, CDR2 LQKENI. With 0 bases clipped from V and 6 bases from J, the junction kept 3 bases outside the gene matches. The CDR3 bases are TGTGCCAGCTCACCACCGGGACAGGGCGGCGAGCAGTACTTC. It specifies CASSPPGQGGEQYF.

The chain is built from TRBV5-1 and TRBJ2-5; 13 nucleotides agree with TRBD2. CDR1 is SGHRS, CDR2 YFSETQ, per germline. The CDR3 sequence is 18 residues long. V lost 2 bases to trimming and J lost 1 base; unmatched junction nucleotides: 8. The CDR3 sequence is CASSFPTSGGGLQETQYF. The CDR3 nucleotides read TGCGCCAGCAGCTTTCCCACTAGCGGGGGGGGCCTCCAAGAGACCCAGTACTTC. Full variable domain (missing parts from reference TRBV5-1 and TRBJ2-5): KAGVTQTPRYLIKTRGQQVTLSCSPISGHRSVSWYQQTPGQGLQFLFEYFSETQRNKGNFPGRFSGRQFSNSRSEMNVSTLELGDSALYLCASSFPTSGGGLQETQYFGPGTRLLVL.

The chain carries TRBV7-9 and TRBJ1-2, with D possibly matching TRBD1 (6 bases). The CDR3 length is 17 residues. The V end lost 5 bases, the J end lost 5 bases, and 24 bases lay between the germline ends. In germline, CDR1 is SEHNR, CDR2 FQNEAQ (reference sequence). The CDR3: CASSPMSQGFILYGYTF. The CDR3 DNA reads TGTGCCAGCAGCCCGATGTCACAGGGCTTTATCCTATATGGCTACACCTTC.

The chain is built from TRBV5-6 and TRBJ2-7; 7 bases map to TRBD2. The CDR3 is 15 amino acids. V trimming: 0 bases; J trimming: 3 bases; junction bases outside the gene matches: 6. The germline CDR1 and CDR2 sequences are SGHDT and YYEEEE. The CDR3 sequence is CASSLVGEGDYEQYF. The CDR3 nucleotides are TGTGCCAGCAGCTTGGTCGGGGAGGGCGACTACGAGCAGTACTTC.

The sample holds a few counts of this clone. V usage is TRBV5-1 and J usage is TRBJ2-2; maybe TRBD2 (6 bases). Germline loops: CDR1 SGHRS, CDR2 YFSETQ. V was cut by 4 bases and J by 6 bases, with 13 bases left in between. The length of the CDR3 is 14 residues. CDR3 sequence (DNA): TGCGCCAGCAGCCAACTAGGAGGGTCCGGGGAGCTGTTTTTT. Amino acids: CASSQLGGSGELFF. The complete variable domain, with remaining parts taken from reference TRBV5-1 and TRBJ2-2, reads KAGVTQTPRYLIKTRGQQVTLSCSPISGHRSVSWYQQTPGQGLQFLFEYFSETQRNKGNFPGRFSGRQFSNSRSEMNVSTLELGDSALYLCASSQLGGSGELFFGEGSRLTVL.

CDR3 amino acids: CASSAQGVGGYTF. The CDR3 DNA follows: TGTGCCAGCAGCGCACAGGGGGTTGGAGGCTACACCTTC. The V and J genes are TRBV9 and TRBJ1-2, with 8 positions matching TRBD1. V lost 3 bases to trimming and J lost 8 bases; unmatched junction nucleotides: 6. The CDR3 length is 13 residues. Germline values: CDR1 SGDLS, CDR2 YYNGEE.

The chain couples TRBV5-1 to TRBJ2-7; tentatively, D is TRBD1 (6 bases). Per germline, CDR1 SGHRS and CDR2 YFSETQ. V lost 3 bases and J 10 bases, leaving 17 bases between the germline ends. This CDR3 is 13 amino acids long. The CDR3 DNA reads as TGCGCCAGCAGCTCCCTGGACCAGGGGCAACAGTACTTC. Translating it yields CASSSLDQGQQYF.

This rearrangement joins TRBV6-5 to TRBJ1-1, with D unresolved. V was shortened by 6 bases and J by 1 base, with 12 bases between the two germline ends. The V gene's germline CDR1 is MNHEY and CDR2 SVGAGI. The CDR3 sequence is 14 residues long. CDR3 sequence: CASSHRDKNTEAFF. DNA of the CDR3: TGTGCCAGCAGCCACCGGGATAAGAACACTGAAGCTTTCTTT.

The CDR3 sequence is CASSARTGGWYGYTF. Here the CDR3 DNA reads TGTGCCAGCAGCGCCCGGACAGGGGGCTGGTATGGCTACACCTTC. The chain links TRBV13 to TRBJ1-2; 11 nucleotides agree with TRBD1. The V and J ends lost 5 bases and 5 bases, in that order; junction bases with no gene match: 7. The germline CDR1 and CDR2 sequences are PRHDT and FYEKMQ (reference sequence). The CDR3 consists of 15 residues. The full variable domain, completed using reference TRBV13 and TRBJ1-2, is AAGVIQSPRHLIKEKRETATLKCYPIPRHDTVYWYQQGPGQDPQFLISFYEKMQSDKGSIPDRFSAQQFSDYHSELNMSSLELGDSALYFCASSARTGGWYGYTFGSGTRLTVV.

This clone was counted a single time. The chain has TRBV25-1 and TRBJ1-1; 7 positions agree with TRBD1. After removal of 4 bases from V and 7 bases from J, the junction contained 15 bases not matched to a gene. Germline CDR1 reads MGHDK; CDR2 reads SYGVNS. The CDR3 has 16 residues. The CDR3 region is CASSAPSHGQGGEAFF. CDR3 nucleotide sequence: TGTGCCAGCAGTGCGCCCTCCCATGGGCAGGGGGGTGAAGCTTTCTTT.

The chain employs TRBV10-1 and TRBJ2-7, with 10 bases matching TRBD1. Trimming removed 5 bases from V and 3 bases from J; junction bases left unmatched: 4. The CDR3 length is 14 residues. Germline assignment: CDR1 WNHNN and CDR2 SYGVQD (reference sequence). This chain's CDR3 is CASSQRTGGYEQYF. For the CDR3, the DNA is TGCGCCAGCAGTCAGAGGACAGGGGGCTACGAGCAGTACTTC.

Of note for this clone: At one end the junction does not follow the germline gene, possibly because of a read error. The chain has TRBV11-2 and TRBJ2-7; 7 bases match TRBD1. Germline assignment: CDR1 SGHAT and CDR2 FQNNGV. CDR3 length: 16 residues. CDR3 sequence (DNA): TGTGCCAGCAGCCTAGACAGGGCCCAATCCTCGCGGGAGCAGTACTTC. Residues: CASSLDRAQSSREQYF.

The CDR3 bases are TGTGCCAGCAGCTTAGCCGATAAACCGGGACAGGGGGCCCGTCGTCAGCCCCAGCATTTT. This encodes CASSLADKPGQGARRQPQHF. The chain is built from TRBV11-3 and TRBJ1-5; 12 positions match TRBD1. CDR1 SGHNT and CDR2 YENEEA come from the germline V gene. The CDR3 sequence is 20 residues long. V was pared by 1 base and J by 6 bases, with 16 bases of the junction left unmatched.

This clone was detected only once. V and J are TRBV6-5 and TRBJ2-2; 8 bases align to TRBD1. Germline CDR1 and CDR2: MNHEY and SVGAGI. V trimming: 5 bases; J trimming: 5 bases; junction bases outside the gene matches: 7. CDR3 size: 15 residues. Here the CDR3 reads CASSQDRGRTGELFF. The CDR3, as DNA: TGTGCCAGCAGTCAAGACAGGGGTCGGACCGGGGAGCTGTTTTTT.

The rearrangement uses TRBV5-1 and TRBJ1-1; D not certain. The CDR3 is 14 amino acids. Deletions cut 5 bases from V and 1 base from J, with 12 bases between. Germline values: CDR1 SGHRS, CDR2 YFSETQ. CDR3 sequence (DNA): TGCGCCAGCAGGGAGGTTCGGCCGAACACTGAAGCTTTCTTT. This encodes CASREVRPNTEAFF.

The chain has TRBV9 and TRBJ2-1, with 15 bases matching TRBD2. Germline values: CDR1 SGDLS, CDR2 YYNGEE. With V trimmed by 3 bases and J by 2 bases, 6 bases remained unmatched. CDR3 size: 18 residues. CDR3 region: CASSGPGTSGRPYNEQFF. The CDR3 DNA follows: TGTGCCAGCAGCGGTCCCGGGACTAGCGGGAGGCCCTACAATGAGCAGTTCTTC.

In its sample, this clone was seen once. This chain connects TRBV28 to TRBJ1-2; the D gene is possibly TRBD1 (6 bases). The CDR3 is made up of 18 amino acids. Trimming took 5 bases from V and 4 from J, leaving 26 bases between them. Germline V gene lookup returns CDR1 MDHEN and CDR2 SYDVKM. The CDR3 DNA reads TGTGCCAGCAGTCCCGCTGGGGGGCGGGGAAAGGGCCCCTATGGCTACACCTTC. Translating gives CASSPAGGRGKGPYGYTF.

This chain uses TRBV7-9 with TRBJ2-7; D is undetermined. CDR3 length equals 14 residues. CDR1 is SEHNR, CDR2 FQNEAQ, per germline (reference sequence). Between the trimmed V and J ends, which lost 4 bases and 4 bases, there was a span of 14 bases. The CDR3 DNA is TGTGCCAGCAGCTCCTTGGGCCTTTCTTACGAGCAGTACTTC. Protein product: CASSSLGLSYEQYF.

The chain combines TRBV10-1 with TRBJ2-7; D not resolved. V was clipped by 0 bases and J by 5 bases, with 11 bases between them. The CDR3 covers 14 residues. CDR1 and CDR2 (germline): WNHNN, SYGVQD (reference sequence). This CDR3 is CASSESTRANEQYF. The CDR3 DNA follows: TGCGCCAGCAGTGAGTCCACCCGAGCCAACGAGCAGTACTTC.

The sample holds one count of this clone. This sequence joins TRBV28 and TRBJ1-1; tentatively, D is TRBD1 (6 bases). CDR3 size: 15 residues. Trimming took off 5 bases at V and 1 base at J, with 14 bases between the two ends. Germline values: CDR1 MDHEN, CDR2 SYDVKM. The CDR3 DNA is TGTGCCAGCAGTCCTTACAGGGTGTGGAACACTGAAGCTTTCTTT. As protein: CASSPYRVWNTEAFF.

V gene TRBV6-6 combines with J gene TRBJ1-6, with TRBD1 as a possible D gene (6 bases). V gave up 5 bases and J gave up 2 bases, with 7 bases separating them. The CDR3 sequence is 14 residues long. Per the germline V gene, CDR1 is MNHNY and CDR2 is SVGAGI (reference sequence). In DNA form, the CDR3 reads TGTGCCAGCAGTGACAGGCCCTATAATTCACCCCTCCACTTT. This codes for CASSDRPYNSPLHF.